This TCR beta chain came from a study of cytomegalovirus exposure and HLA in healthy donors. Germline CDR1 is SGHRS and CDR2 is YFSETQ. CDR3 size: 17 residues. With V trimmed by 0 bases and J by 2 bases, 9 bases remained unmatched. Study observations and caveats: Clusters of TCRs from the first cohort tended to co-occur in the 110 or so validation repertoires (as a later analysis found). Reports showed the classifier diagnosing cytomegalovirus status with high specificity and sensitivity.

Comment on this clone: Its target is unknown.

Generated by immunoSEQ multiplex PCR, the TCRdb table keeps only in-frame clones and is missing some. The table records about 140,000 clones, 88% of them present only once. The V call is TRBV5-1, the J call TRBJ2-3; 7 nucleotides align to TRBD2. The sequence came from a young woman in good health and CMV-seropositive. The sequencing input was PBMCs. The CDR3 sequence is CASSLGSGALDTDTQYF. CDR3 coding DNA: TGCGCCAGCAGCTTGGGGAGCGGGGCCCTTGACACAGATACGCAGTATTTT.